Following are 5 T cell receptor beta chains from one sample sequenced in a study of cytomegalovirus exposure and HLA in healthy donors. 13 Jbeta primers and 60 Vbeta primers were used for the PCR. Method: immunoSEQ multiplex PCR; TCRdb's copy keeps in-frame clones and lacks some. The table lists 150,000 to 200,000 clones, around 80% of them singletons. The sequencing input was PBMCs. All receptors derive from a male donor in good health and CMV-seronegative.

CDR3 in DNA: TGTGCCAGCAGCCACCGCAGGGGACGTAGCTCCTACAATGAGCAGTTCTTC. This encodes CASSHRRGRSSYNEQFF. This chain connects TRBV5-8 to TRBJ2-1, with a tentative D call TRBD1 (6 bases). Germline values: CDR1 SGHTS, CDR2 YDEGEE. Trimming removed 4 bases from V and 0 bases from J, with 17 bases in between. The CDR3 length is 17 residues.

The V call is TRBV6-1, the J call TRBJ1-2; 8 nucleotides align to TRBD1. CDR3 length equals 16 residues. Germline CDR1 is MNHNS and CDR2 is SASEGT. V shed 0 bases, J shed 8 bases, and the junction held 11 bases outside the gene matches. In DNA form, the CDR3 reads TGTGCCAGCAGTGAAGCACACGGACAGGGAATCAGGGGCTACACCTTC. This sequence encodes CASSEAHGQGIRGYTF.

V and J are TRBV18 and TRBJ2-7; possible D gene TRBD1, 5 bases. Deletions cut 2 bases from V and 3 bases from J, with 8 bases between. From germline, CDR1 is KGHSH and CDR2 LQKENI. CDR3 size: 13 residues. The CDR3 DNA is TGTGCCAGCTCACCAACCCAGGGCTACGAGCAGTACTTC. Translated: CASSPTQGYEQYF.

J is TRBJ2-3 and V is TRBV4-2; TRBD2 is a possible D gene (6 bases). The CDR3 is 15 amino acids. Germline assignment: CDR1 LGHNA and CDR2 YNFKEQ. V was trimmed by 4 bases and J by 4 bases, leaving 15 bases between them. The CDR3 nucleotides are TGTGCCAGCAGCCCCGGACTAACGAGGGCAGATACGCAGTATTTT. The encoded protein is CASSPGLTRADTQYF.

This sequence joins TRBV28 and TRBJ2-3, with a tentative D call TRBD2 (5 bases). V lost 3 bases, J lost 11 bases, and 24 bases lay in between. CDR1 is MDHEN, CDR2 SYDVKM, per germline. CDR3 length: 16 amino acids. DNA of the CDR3: TGTGCCAGCAGTTTTGAGATATTTGGGCGGGCCGGTGGGCAGTATTTT. It translates to CASSFEIFGRAGGQYF.